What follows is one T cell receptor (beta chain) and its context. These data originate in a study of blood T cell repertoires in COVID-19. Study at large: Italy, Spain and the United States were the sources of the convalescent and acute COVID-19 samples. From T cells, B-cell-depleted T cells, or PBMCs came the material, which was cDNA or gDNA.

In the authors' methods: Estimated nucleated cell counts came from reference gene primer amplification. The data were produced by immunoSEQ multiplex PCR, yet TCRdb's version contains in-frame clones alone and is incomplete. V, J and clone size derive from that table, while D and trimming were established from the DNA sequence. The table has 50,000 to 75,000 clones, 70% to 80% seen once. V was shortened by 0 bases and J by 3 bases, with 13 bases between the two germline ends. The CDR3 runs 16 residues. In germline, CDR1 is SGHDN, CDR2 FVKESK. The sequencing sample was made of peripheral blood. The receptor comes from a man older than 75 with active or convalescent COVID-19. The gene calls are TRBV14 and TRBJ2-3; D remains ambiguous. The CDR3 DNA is TGTGCCAGCAGCCAAGATCGCGGCAGAAGGACAGATACGCAGTATTTT. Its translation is CASSQDRGRRTDTQYF. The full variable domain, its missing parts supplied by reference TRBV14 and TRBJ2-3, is EAGVTQFPSHSVIEKGQTVTLRCDPISGHDNLYWYRRVMGKEIKFLLHFVKESKQDESGMPNNRFLAERTGGTYSTLKVQPAELEDSGVYFCASSQDRGRRTDTQYFGPGTRLTVL.